The clone carrying this TCR beta chain was observed a single time. V lost 4 bases to trimming and J lost 4 bases; unmatched junction nucleotides: 7. CDR3 length: 14 amino acids. Germline assignment: CDR1 SGDLS and CDR2 YYNGEE. This entry comes from a study of blood T cell repertoires in COVID-19. About the study: PBMCs, B-cell-depleted T cells, or T cells provided the cDNA or gDNA that made up the material.

Sequencing was performed with immunoSEQ multiplex PCR; in TCRdb, only in-frame clones are kept and a portion is missing. The table records about 170,000 clones, 88% of them present only once. The chain recombines TRBV9 with TRBJ1-1; 7 bases map to TRBD1. The sequenced material came from peripheral blood. The TCR originated in a man aged 55 to 69 with acute or convalescent COVID-19. The CDR3 region is CASSPSGQVTEAFF. The CDR3 nucleotides are TGTGCCAGCAGCCCTTCAGGACAGGTCACTGAAGCTTTCTTT.